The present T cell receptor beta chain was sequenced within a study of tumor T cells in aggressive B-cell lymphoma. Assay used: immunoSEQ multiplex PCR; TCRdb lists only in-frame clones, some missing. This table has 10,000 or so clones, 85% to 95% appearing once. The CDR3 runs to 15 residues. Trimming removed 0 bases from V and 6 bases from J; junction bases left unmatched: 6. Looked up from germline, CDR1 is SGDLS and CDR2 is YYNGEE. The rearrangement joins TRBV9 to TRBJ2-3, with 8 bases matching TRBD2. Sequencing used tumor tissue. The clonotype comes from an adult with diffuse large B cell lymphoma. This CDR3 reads CASSVGGSGIDTQYF. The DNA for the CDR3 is TGTGCCAGCAGCGTAGGGGGTAGCGGGATCGATACGCAGTATTTT.